The TCR beta chain under discussion was sequenced for a study of blood T cell repertoires in COVID-19. Study context: PBMCs, B-cell-depleted T cells, or T cells provided the cDNA or gDNA that made up the material.

Germline V gene lookup returns CDR1 MNHEY and CDR2 SVGEGT. With 5 bases removed from V and 1 base from J, the gap between germline ends came to 11 bases. The CDR3 extends over 14 amino acids. This clone was observed once. The assay was immunoSEQ multiplex PCR, and TCRdb's table has in-frame clones only and misses some. The sample holds about 190,000 clones, about four fifths seen once. The receptor's source is a woman aged 55-69 years with COVID-19, enrolled during active disease. This chain uses TRBV6-2 or TRBV6-3 with TRBJ1-2; unclear D gene. Material: peripheral blood. The CDR3 loop is CASSPRSFNYGYTF. For the CDR3, the DNA is TGTGCCAGCAGTCCCCGGAGCTTTAACTATGGCTACACCTTC.